This is a list of T cell receptor beta chains from one sample in a study of blood T cell repertoires in COVID-19. The table came from immunoSEQ multiplex PCR; TCRdb's copy has only in-frame clones and leaves some out. The sample has some 200,000 clones, roughly 84% seen once; the top ten hold about 13%. The sample comprised peripheral blood. These receptors originate from a human donor in a cohort sampled during active COVID-19. Each CDR3 is given with its conserved first and last residue. D genes are given only for firm matches. Rows give clone size only sometimes, using once, few, many, or a class for an expanded clone.

abundance,d_gene,v_gene,j_gene,CDR3aa,CDR3nt
NA,TRBD2,TRBV28,TRBJ2-5,CASSFPSGNLETQYF,TGTGCCAGCAGTTTTCCTAGCGGGAACCTAGAGACCCAGTACTTC
NA,TRBD1,TRBV15,TRBJ2-7,CATSRADRAYEQYF,TGTGCCACCAGCAGAGCGGACAGGGCCTACGAGCAGTACTTC
NA,TRBD1,TRBV2,TRBJ1-2,CASSGTGGNYGYTF,TGTGCCAGCAGTGGGACAGGGGGCAACTATGGCTACACCTTC
NA,NA,TRBV24-1,TRBJ2-2,CATSRSGVNTGELFF,TGTGCCACCAGTAGGTCAGGGGTTAACACCGGGGAGCTGTTTTTT
once,NA,TRBV12-3/TRBV12-4,TRBJ2-2,CASSPSVAGELFF,TGTGCCAGCAGTCCCAGCGTGGCGGGGGAGCTGTTTTTT
NA,NA,TRBV7-2,TRBJ2-1,CASSLTRQTYNEQFF,TGTGCCAGCAGCTTAACGAGACAAACCTACAATGAGCAGTTCTTC
NA,NA,TRBV7-2,TRBJ1-1,CASSLERNTEAFF,TGTGCCAGCAGCTTAGAGCGGAACACTGAAGCTTTCTTT
NA,NA,TRBV19,TRBJ1-1,CASSSDGGVLGWNTEAFF,TGTGCCAGTAGTTCAGATGGGGGCGTACTTGGATGGAACACTGAAGCTTTCTTT
NA,NA,TRBV19,TRBJ2-1,CASTSGVGWNYNEQFF,TGTGCCAGTACTTCCGGGGTGGGCTGGAACTACAATGAGCAGTTCTTC
NA,NA,TRBV5-5,TRBJ2-3,CASSQSWLSDTQYF,TGTGCCAGCAGTCAAAGTTGGCTGTCGGATACGCAGTATTTT
NA,NA,TRBV9,TRBJ1-2,CASSVDHSFYGYTF,TGTGCCAGCAGCGTAGACCACAGCTTCTATGGCTACACCTTC
NA,TRBD2,TRBV6-2/TRBV6-3,TRBJ2-1,CASSRRTSGFGFF,TGTGCCAGCAGCCGAAGGACTAGCGGATTTGGGTTCTTC
NA,TRBD1,TRBV28,TRBJ2-2,CAVNRGKNTGELFF,TGTGCCGTAAACAGGGGGAAGAACACCGGGGAGCTGTTTTTT
NA,NA,TRBV5-1,TRBJ2-5,CASSYGGSETQYF,TGCGCCAGCAGCTACGGGGGTTCAGAGACCCAGTACTTC
NA,TRBD2,TRBV4-1,TRBJ2-1,CASSQSPSGTGEYSRQQFF,TGCGCCAGCAGCCAAAGTCCTAGCGGGACCGGAGAATATTCTCGGCAGCAGTTCTTC
NA,NA,TRBV20-1,TRBJ2-7,CSASWYPSTDSYEQYF,TGCAGTGCTAGTTGGTACCCCTCGACAGACTCCTACGAGCAGTACTTC
few,NA,TRBV2,TRBJ2-7,CASGSDSYEQYF,TGTGCCAGCGGGAGTGACTCCTACGAGCAGTACTTC
NA,TRBD2,TRBV9,TRBJ2-3,CASSASSGRADPADTQYF,TGTGCCAGCAGCGCATCTAGCGGGAGGGCCGATCCGGCAGATACGCAGTATTTT
NA,TRBD2,TRBV3-1/TRBV3-2,TRBJ2-6,CASSRAGRPTSGANVLTF,TGTGCCAGCAGCCGAGCGGGACGGCCGACCTCTGGGGCCAACGTCCTGACTTTC
NA,NA,TRBV28,TRBJ2-4,CASSPLTLAKNIQYF,TGTGCCAGCAGTCCCCTGACTTTAGCCAAAAACATTCAGTACTTC
NA,NA,TRBV11-2,TRBJ1-6,CASSLYSRSSPLHF,TGTGCCAGCAGCTTATATAGTAGAAGCTCACCCCTCCACTTT
few,TRBD1,TRBV13,TRBJ1-5,CASSRTGGQPQHF,TGTGCCAGCAGCAGGACAGGAGGCCAGCCCCAGCATTTT